The 28 T cell receptor beta chains below all came from one sample that was sequenced in a study of blood T cell repertoires in COVID-19. Assay: immunoSEQ multiplex PCR; the TCRdb copy retains only in-frame clones and omits some. The table has fewer than 150,000 clones, approximately 80% seen once. The sample comprised peripheral blood. The source of these receptors is an elderly man with acute or convalescent COVID-19.

V is TRBV5-1 and J is TRBJ2-3; TRBD1 might be the D (6 bases). Germline CDR1 and CDR2: SGHRS and YFSETQ. With 5 bases removed from V and 2 bases from J, the gap between germline ends came to 18 bases. The CDR3 spans 16 residues. The CDR3 bases are TGCGCCAGCAGGGCCTCCCTAGGGGGTGTCACAGATACGCAGTATTTT. This sequence encodes CASRASLGGVTDTQYF.

J is TRBJ2-5 and V is TRBV18; 11 nucleotides align to TRBD1. CDR3 size: 15 residues. Germline V gene sequence: CDR1 KGHSH, CDR2 LQKENI. V was clipped by 3 bases and J by 6 bases; unmatched bases: 6. The CDR3 sequence: CASSPPGQGGKTQYF. Here the CDR3 DNA reads TGTGCCAGCTCACCCCCGGGACAGGGGGGAAAGACCCAGTACTTC.

The V call is TRBV19, the J call TRBJ1-6; D is possibly TRBD1 (5 bases). V lost 9 bases and J 11 bases, leaving 26 bases between the germline ends. This CDR3 is 16 amino acids long. Germline-derived CDR1 and CDR2 are LNHDA and SQIVND (reference sequence). This CDR3 is CASRLGSGANSPPLHF. DNA for the CDR3: TGTGCCAGCCGCCTTGGTAGTGGGGCCAATTCGCCACCCCTCCACTTT.

V is TRBV4-1 and J is TRBJ1-3; the D gene is possibly TRBD1 (6 bases). With 0 bases removed from V and 4 bases from J, the gap between germline ends came to 22 bases. CDR1 and CDR2 from the germline V gene are MGHRA and YSYEKL. This CDR3 is built from 19 residues. Here the CDR3 reads CASSQDNSDRRGAGNTIYF. The CDR3 coding sequence is TGCGCCAGCAGCCAAGATAATTCGGACCGCCGGGGGGCCGGAAACACCATATATTTT.

This chain joins TRBV6-2 or TRBV6-3 and TRBJ1-4, with 7 nucleotides matching TRBD1. V lost 5 bases and J lost 7; bases outside the gene matches: 7. Germline V gives CDR1 MNHEY, CDR2 SVGEGT. The CDR3 length is 14 residues. CDR3 in DNA: TGTGCCAGCAGTCCAGGGGGGTTGGGTGAAAAACTGTTTTTT. Protein product: CASSPGGLGEKLFF.

The genes are TRBV2 and TRBJ2-7, with TRBD2 identical over 9 bases. The CDR3 spans 13 residues. Germline V CDR1 and CDR2: SNHLY, FYNNEI. The V gene end was trimmed by 6 bases and the J gene end by 4 bases; junction bases not matched to a gene: 4. DNA of the CDR3: TGTGCCAGCAGGCGGGGGGGAAATTACGAGCAGTACTTC. Protein: CASRRGGNYEQYF.

This clone is a singleton in its sample. The genes are TRBV2 and TRBJ2-5, with 9 positions matching TRBD1. The V gene end was trimmed by 6 bases and the J gene end by 5 bases; junction bases not matched to a gene: 7. CDR3 length: 14 amino acids. The germline V gene has CDR1 SNHLY and CDR2 FYNNEI. CDR3 DNA sequence: TGTGCCAGCAGCAACAGGGGGCTTCGGGAGACCCAGTACTTC. Amino acids: CASSNRGLRETQYF.

The J gene is TRBJ1-6, the V gene TRBV6-1, with 10 nucleotides matching TRBD1. CDR1 and CDR2 from the germline V gene are MNHNS and SASEGT. V lost 3 bases to trimming and J lost 11 bases; unmatched junction nucleotides: 13. This CDR3 has 17 amino acids. CDR3 DNA sequence: TGTGCCAGCAGTGAGGGGGACAGGGGTAGGGGGCTGGCACCCCTCCACTTT. Protein sequence: CASSEGDRGRGLAPLHF.

The rearrangement uses TRBV5-6 and TRBJ2-3; 16 bases line up with TRBD2. This CDR3 region has 17 residues. CDR1 is SGHDT and CDR2 is YYEEEE in the germline V gene. The V and J ends lost 4 bases and 7 bases, in that order; junction bases with no gene match: 9. CDR3 protein: CASSPGTSGGARNTQYF. The DNA for the CDR3 is TGTGCCAGCAGCCCGGGGACTAGCGGGGGGGCCAGGAATACGCAGTATTTT.

The genes are TRBV27 and TRBJ2-6, with 10 bases that match TRBD2. With 3 bases clipped from V and 4 bases from J, the junction kept 9 bases outside the gene matches. The CDR3 extends over 18 amino acids. Germline V gene lookup returns CDR1 MNHEY and CDR2 SMNVEV (reference sequence). CDR3 coding DNA: TGTGCCAGCAGTTTCTTCCCGGGACTAGCGTCGGGGGCCAACGTCCTGACTTTC. As protein: CASSFFPGLASGANVLTF.

The chain combines TRBV11-2 with TRBJ2-7; a possible D gene is TRBD1 (5 bases). V dropped 2 bases and J dropped 2 bases, with 22 bases sitting between them. In germline, CDR1 is SGHAT, CDR2 FQNNGV. CDR3 length: 18 residues. This CDR3 reads CASSLSPPPRQSPYEQYF. The CDR3 coding sequence is TGTGCCAGCAGCTTATCCCCACCCCCCCGACAGTCCCCCTACGAGCAGTACTTC.

The chain joins TRBV4-3 to TRBJ2-3; 7 bases are a match to TRBD1. The CDR3 consists of 15 residues. Per the germline V gene, CDR1 is LGHNA and CDR2 is YSLEER. With 5 bases clipped from V and 6 bases from J, the junction kept 11 bases outside the gene matches. This CDR3 is CASSRDSRDVDTQYF. The DNA of the CDR3 is TGCGCCAGCAGCAGGGACAGCCGGGATGTCGATACGCAGTATTTT.

The CDR3 DNA is TGTGCCAGCAGTTACTCATCAGTTCCTAATTCACCCCTCCACTTT. Translated, it gives CASSYSSVPNSPLHF. The J gene is TRBJ1-6, the V gene TRBV6-5; the D is unclear. Looked up from germline, CDR1 is MNHEY and CDR2 is SVGAGI. Trimming shortened V by 0 bases and J by 6 bases, and 9 bases separated the two germline ends. This CDR3 contains 15 residues.

This chain links TRBV3-1 (or the pseudogene TRBV3-2) with TRBJ2-3; maybe TRBD2 (6 bases). The CDR3 is 16 amino acids. V shed 0 bases and J shed 0 bases, with 10 bases lying between them. Germline V gene lookup returns CDR1 LGHDT and CDR2 YNNKEL (reference sequence). CDR3 sequence: CASSQDWRGSTDTQYF. DNA of the CDR3: TGTGCCAGCAGCCAAGACTGGCGGGGAAGCACAGATACGCAGTATTTT.

The chain joins TRBV28 to TRBJ1-5, with 7 bases fitting TRBD1. Germline V gene data show CDR1 as MDHEN and CDR2 as SYDVKM. The CDR3 length is 13 residues. The ends lost 10 bases at V and 7 bases at J; junction bases unmatched: 10. DNA of the CDR3: TGTGCCACACAGGGGATTAGTTCGCAGCCCCAGCATTTT. Protein product: CATQGISSQPQHF.

This rearrangement joins TRBV5-1 to TRBJ1-4; weak D call: TRBD1 (5 bases). The CDR3 is 15 residues long. Germline lookup yields CDR1 SGHRS and CDR2 YFSETQ. V dropped 3 bases and J dropped 4 bases, with 13 bases sitting between them. This CDR3 reads CASSSGHSNNEKLFF. For the CDR3, the DNA is TGCGCCAGCAGCTCAGGACACAGTAATAATGAAAAACTGTTTTTT.

Only a few counts were recorded for this clone. J is TRBJ2-5 and V is TRBV5-6; D is uncertain. Trimming removed 3 bases at V and 2 bases at J, with 11 bases between. The CDR3 loop spans 14 amino acids. CDR1 SGHDT and CDR2 YYEEEE come from the germline V gene. The CDR3 DNA sequence: TGTGCCAGCAGCTATTTGACAAGTCAAGAGACCCAGTACTTC. Translating it yields CASSYLTSQETQYF.

The rearrangement joins TRBV7-2 to TRBJ1-1; TRBD1 might be the D (6 bases). The germline CDR1 and CDR2 sequences are SGHTA and FQGNSA. With 0 bases removed from V and 0 bases from J, the gap between germline ends came to 14 bases. CDR3 size: 17 residues. CDR3 sequence reads: CASSLARGQTMNTEAFF. The CDR3 DNA is TGTGCCAGCAGCTTAGCGCGGGGGCAGACTATGAACACTGAAGCTTTCTTT.

The chain links TRBV6-5 to TRBJ1-1; D is uncertain. Germline CDR1 is MNHEY and CDR2 is SVGAGI. V was shortened by 2 bases and J by 5 bases, with 9 bases between the two germline ends. There are 13 residues in the CDR3. CDR3 loop: CASSYGGHTEAFF. The CDR3 bases are TGTGCCAGCAGTTACGGAGGGCATACTGAAGCTTTCTTT.

The rearrangement joins TRBV5-5 to TRBJ1-2; 7 nucleotides line up with TRBD1. With 2 bases clipped from V and 0 bases from J, the junction kept 1 base outside the gene matches. Germline CDR1 SGHKS, CDR2 YYEKEE (reference sequence). The CDR3 length is 14 residues. CDR3 DNA: TGTGCCAGCAGCTTAACAGGGGCTAACTATGGCTACACCTTC. This sequence encodes CASSLTGANYGYTF.

The chain recombines TRBV28 with TRBJ2-5; 8 nucleotides line up with TRBD1. CDR3 length equals 14 residues. Germline CDR1 is MDHEN and CDR2 is SYDVKM. Losses at the gene ends were 5 bases for V and 4 bases for J; bases not matched to a gene: 6. The CDR3 sequence: CASSRTGWGETQYF. For the CDR3, the DNA is TGTGCCAGCAGTCGGACAGGGTGGGGAGAGACCCAGTACTTC.

The chain has TRBV12-5 and TRBJ2-1; D is unresolved. V gave up 0 bases and J gave up 6 bases, with 6 bases separating them. Germline V lookup: CDR1 LGHNT, CDR2 FRNRAP. The CDR3 runs to 13 residues. The CDR3 DNA reads TGTGCTAGTGGTTTGGTAAACAGCAATGAGCAGTTCTTC. It encodes CASGLVNSNEQFF.

The chain employs TRBV12-3 or TRBV12-4 and TRBJ2-7, with D possibly TRBD2 on 6 matching bases. The V end lost 6 bases, the J end lost 4 bases, and 13 bases lay between the germline ends. The CDR3 length is 13 residues. This CDR3 reads CASRAGPGYEQYF. The CDR3 nucleotides read TGTGCCAGCAGAGCGGGTCCCGGTTACGAGCAGTACTTC.

The sample holds one count of this clone. The chain combines TRBV3-1 (or the pseudogene TRBV3-2) with TRBJ2-5, with 7 bases lining up with TRBD2. J was trimmed by 2 bases and V by 3 bases; bases with no gene match: 3. Per the germline V gene, CDR1 is LGHDT and CDR2 is YNNKEL (reference sequence). The CDR3 is 14 amino acids. CDR3 coding DNA: TGTGCCAGCAGCCACGGGACTAATCAAGAGACCCAGTACTTC. It yields the protein CASSHGTNQETQYF.

The chain has TRBV6-6 and TRBJ2-1; a possible D gene is TRBD2 (7 bases). The CDR3 is made up of 16 amino acids. Looked up from germline, CDR1 is MNHNY and CDR2 is SVGAGI (reference sequence). Between the trimmed V and J ends, which lost 0 bases and 4 bases, there was a span of 13 bases. The DNA for the CDR3 is TGTGCCAGCAGTTACTCTGGGGGGGCGCCTTACAATGAGCAGTTCTTC. Translation: CASSYSGGAPYNEQFF.

The genes are TRBV5-4 and TRBJ2-2; a weak D match, TRBD2 (5 bases). The CDR3 extends over 12 amino acids. Trimming took off 5 bases at V and 8 bases at J, with 10 bases between the two ends. Germline V lookup: CDR1 SGHNT, CDR2 YYREEE (reference sequence). The CDR3 bases are TGTGCCAGCAGTAAGGGAGTTGGGGAGCTGTTTTTT. Translated, it gives CASSKGVGELFF.

The chain couples TRBV30 to TRBJ1-1; perhaps TRBD1 as D (6 bases). CDR3 length: 14 residues. The V gene lost 5 bases and the J gene lost 4 bases, with 17 bases spanning the gap. Germline V gene data show CDR1 as GTSNPN and CDR2 as SVGIG (reference sequence). The DNA of the CDR3 is TGTGCCTGGGGAACTCAGGGGTGGGGCACTGAAGCTTTCTTT. Translated: CAWGTQGWGTEAFF.

The chain uses TRBV7-2 and TRBJ2-7; 8 bases fit TRBD2. The length of the CDR3 is 17 residues. The V gene end was trimmed by 5 bases and the J gene end by 0 bases; junction bases not matched to a gene: 12. The germline CDR1 and CDR2 sequences are SGHTA and FQGNSA. The CDR3 protein is CASSRTAGARPSYEQYF. CDR3 nucleotides: TGTGCCAGCAGCCGGACAGCGGGGGCCCGCCCCTCCTACGAGCAGTACTTC.